This T cell receptor beta chain comes out of a study of blood T cell repertoires in COVID-19. Study-wide background: Collection of acute and convalescent COVID-19 samples took place in the United States, Italy and Spain.

Germline V gene lookup returns CDR1 MNHEY and CDR2 SVGAGI. This CDR3 has 12 residues. The ends lost 7 bases at V and 8 bases at J; junction bases unmatched: 6. This table comes from immunoSEQ multiplex PCR, and its TCRdb copy is limited to in-frame clones, with some not included. This table has some 120,000 clones, around four fifths appearing once. This rearrangement joins TRBV6-5 to TRBJ1-2; 8 nucleotides align to TRBD1. The sequenced sample consisted of peripheral blood. This receptor was obtained from a man in his 70s with active or convalescent COVID-19. The CDR3 DNA reads TGTGCCAGCACCCAACAGGGGGGCGGCTACACCTTC. Translation gives CASTQQGGGYTF.